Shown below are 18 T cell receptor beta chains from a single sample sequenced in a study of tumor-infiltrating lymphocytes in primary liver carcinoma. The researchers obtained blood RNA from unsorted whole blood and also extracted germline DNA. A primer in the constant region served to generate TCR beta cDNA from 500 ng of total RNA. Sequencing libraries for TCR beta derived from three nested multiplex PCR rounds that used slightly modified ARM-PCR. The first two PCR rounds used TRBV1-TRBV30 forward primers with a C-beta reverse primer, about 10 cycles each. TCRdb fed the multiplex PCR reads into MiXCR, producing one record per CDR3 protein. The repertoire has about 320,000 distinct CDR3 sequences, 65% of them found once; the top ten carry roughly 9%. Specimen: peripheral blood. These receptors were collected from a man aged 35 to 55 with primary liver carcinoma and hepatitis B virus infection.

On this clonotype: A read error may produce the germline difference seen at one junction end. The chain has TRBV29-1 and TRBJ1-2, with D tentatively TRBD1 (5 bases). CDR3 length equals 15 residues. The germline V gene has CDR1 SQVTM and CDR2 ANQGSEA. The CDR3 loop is CKVGQGWGMGYGYTF. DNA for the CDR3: TGCAAGGTTGGGCAGGGCTGGGGCATGGGCTATGGTTACACCTTC.

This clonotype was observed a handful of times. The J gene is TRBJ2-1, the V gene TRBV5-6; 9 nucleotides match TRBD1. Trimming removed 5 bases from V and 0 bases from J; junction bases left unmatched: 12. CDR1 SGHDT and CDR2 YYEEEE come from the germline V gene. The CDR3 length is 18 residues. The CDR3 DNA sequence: TGTGCCAGCAGTCAGGTCCCGGGACAGGGAAGCTCCTACAATGAGCAGTTCTTC. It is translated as CASSQVPGQGSSYNEQFF.

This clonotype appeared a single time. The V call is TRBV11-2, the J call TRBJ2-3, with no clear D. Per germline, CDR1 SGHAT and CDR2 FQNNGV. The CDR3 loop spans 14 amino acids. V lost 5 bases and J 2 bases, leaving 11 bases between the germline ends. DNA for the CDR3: TGTGCCAGCAGCCACCAGGACGACACAGATACGCAGTATTTT. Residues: CASSHQDDTDTQYF. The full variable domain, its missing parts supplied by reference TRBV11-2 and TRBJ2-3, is EAGVAQSPRYKIIEKRQSVAFWCNPISGHATLYWYQQILGQGPKLLIQFQNNGVVDDSQLPKDRFSAERLKGVDSTLKIQPAKLEDSAVYLCASSHQDDTDTQYFGPGTRLTVL.

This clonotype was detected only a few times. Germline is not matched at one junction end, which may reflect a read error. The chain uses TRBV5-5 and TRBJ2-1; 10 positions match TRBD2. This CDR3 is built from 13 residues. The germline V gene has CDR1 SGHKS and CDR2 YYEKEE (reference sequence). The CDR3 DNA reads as TGTGCCAGCAGCGGCCCCCAGCGGGAGGGCGAGGTCTTC. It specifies CASSGPQREGEVF.

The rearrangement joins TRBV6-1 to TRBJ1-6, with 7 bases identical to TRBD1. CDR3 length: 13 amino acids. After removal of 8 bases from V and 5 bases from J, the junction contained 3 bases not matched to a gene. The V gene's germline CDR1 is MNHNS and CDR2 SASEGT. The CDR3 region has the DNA TGTGCCAGCTCAGGGGGGAATAATTCACCCCTCCACTTT. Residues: CASSGGNNSPLHF.

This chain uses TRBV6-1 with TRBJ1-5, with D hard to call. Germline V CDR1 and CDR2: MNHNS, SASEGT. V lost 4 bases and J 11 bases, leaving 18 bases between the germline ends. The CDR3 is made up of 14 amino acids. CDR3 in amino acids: CASSAALQEQSQHF. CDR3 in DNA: TGTGCCAGCAGTGCTGCCCTCCAGGAACAGTCCCAGCATTTT.

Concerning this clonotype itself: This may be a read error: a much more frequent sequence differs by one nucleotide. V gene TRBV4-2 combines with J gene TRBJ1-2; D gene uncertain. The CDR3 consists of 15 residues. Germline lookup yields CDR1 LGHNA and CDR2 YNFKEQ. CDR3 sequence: CASSHPQEDNYGCTF. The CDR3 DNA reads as TGTGCCAGCAGCCACCCTCAAGAGGATAACTATGGCTGCACCTTC.

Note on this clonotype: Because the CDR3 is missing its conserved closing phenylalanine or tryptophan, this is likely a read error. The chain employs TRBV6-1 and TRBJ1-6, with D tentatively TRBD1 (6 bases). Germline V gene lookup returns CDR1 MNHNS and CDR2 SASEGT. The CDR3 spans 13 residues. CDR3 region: CTSSEQGGSPLHI. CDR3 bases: TGTACCAGCAGTGAACAGGGTGGTTCACCCCTCCACATT.

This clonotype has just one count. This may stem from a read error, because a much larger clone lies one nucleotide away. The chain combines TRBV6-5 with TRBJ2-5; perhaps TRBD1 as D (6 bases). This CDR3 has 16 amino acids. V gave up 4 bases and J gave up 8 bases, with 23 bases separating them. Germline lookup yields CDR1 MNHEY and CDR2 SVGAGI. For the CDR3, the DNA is TGTGCCAGCAGTTCCCCCCGTTCTGGGGGCCAGGATACCCAGTACTTC. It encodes CASSSPRSGGQDTQYF.

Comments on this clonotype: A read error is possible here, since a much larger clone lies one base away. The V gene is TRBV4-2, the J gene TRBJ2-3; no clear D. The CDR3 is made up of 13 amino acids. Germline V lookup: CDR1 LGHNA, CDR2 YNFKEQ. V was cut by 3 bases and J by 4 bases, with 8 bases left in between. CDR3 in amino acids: CASSQLVADTQYF. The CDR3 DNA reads TGTGCCAGCAGCCAGCTGGTGGCAGATACGCAGTATTTT.

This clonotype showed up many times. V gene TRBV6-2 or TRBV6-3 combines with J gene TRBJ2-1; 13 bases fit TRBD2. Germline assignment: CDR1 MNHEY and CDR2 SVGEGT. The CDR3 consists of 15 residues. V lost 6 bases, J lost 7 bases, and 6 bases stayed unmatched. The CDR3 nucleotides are TGTGCCAGCAGAAGGACTAGCGGGAGACGTAATGAGCAGTTCTTC. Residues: CASRRTSGRRNEQFF.

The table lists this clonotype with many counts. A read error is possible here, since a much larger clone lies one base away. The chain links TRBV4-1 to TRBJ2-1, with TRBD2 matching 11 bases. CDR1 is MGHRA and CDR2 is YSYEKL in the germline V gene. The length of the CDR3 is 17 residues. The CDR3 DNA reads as TGCGCCGGCAGCCCCAGAGGGGTAGCGGGAGGGCGTAGTGAGCAGTTCTTC. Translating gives CAGSPRGVAGGRSEQFF.

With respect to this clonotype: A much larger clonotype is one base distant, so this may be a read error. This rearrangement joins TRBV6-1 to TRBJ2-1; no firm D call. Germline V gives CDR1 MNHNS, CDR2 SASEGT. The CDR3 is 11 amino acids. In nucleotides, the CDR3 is TGTACCAGCATCGGGTACAATGAGCAGTTCTTC. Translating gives CTSIGYNEQFF.

Here the CDR3 DNA reads TGTGCCTGGAGTACGGCCACTGAAGCTTTCTTT. The encoded protein is CAWSTATEAFF. The chain has TRBV30 and TRBJ1-1; D gene unclear. Trimming removed 2 bases from V and 4 bases from J, with 5 bases in between. There are 11 residues in the CDR3. Per germline, CDR1 GTSNPN and CDR2 SVGIG (reference sequence).

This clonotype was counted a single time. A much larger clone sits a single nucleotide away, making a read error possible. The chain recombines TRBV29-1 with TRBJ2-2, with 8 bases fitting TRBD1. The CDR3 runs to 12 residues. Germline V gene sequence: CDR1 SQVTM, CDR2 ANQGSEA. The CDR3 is CSGTGYTGEMFF. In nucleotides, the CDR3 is TGCAGCGGGACAGGGTACACCGGGGAGATGTTTTTT.

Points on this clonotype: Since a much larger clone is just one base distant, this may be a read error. This chain's CDR3 is CASSLLGIAENVYEQYF. The CDR3 DNA is TGTGCCAGCAGTCTCCTCGGCATAGCGGAAAACGTTTACGAGCAGTACTTC. J is TRBJ2-7 and V is TRBV6-1; possibly TRBD2 for D (6 bases). Deletions cut 5 bases from V and 4 bases from J, with 24 bases between. CDR3 length: 17 amino acids. Looked up from germline, CDR1 is MNHNS and CDR2 is SASEGT.

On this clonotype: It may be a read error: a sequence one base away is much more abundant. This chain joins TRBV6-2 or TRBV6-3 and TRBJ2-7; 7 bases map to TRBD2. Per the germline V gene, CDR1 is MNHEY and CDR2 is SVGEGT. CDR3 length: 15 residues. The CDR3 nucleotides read TGTGCCAGGAGTTACTCCCCTAGCGGAGATTACGAGCAGTACTTC. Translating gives CARSYSPSGDYEQYF.

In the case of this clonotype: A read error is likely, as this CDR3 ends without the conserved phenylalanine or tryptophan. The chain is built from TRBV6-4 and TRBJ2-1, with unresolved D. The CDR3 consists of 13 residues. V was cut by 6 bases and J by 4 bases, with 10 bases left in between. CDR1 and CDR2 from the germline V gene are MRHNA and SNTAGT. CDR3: CASSEPPYNEQFL. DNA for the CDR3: TGTGCCAGCAGCGAGCCGCCATACAATGAGCAGTTCTTA.